The clone carrying this T cell receptor beta chain came up once. This record comes from a study of blood T cell repertoires in COVID-19. Repertoires were generated with immunoSEQ multiplex PCR, while TCRdb's copy carries only in-frame clones and drops some. The sample records roughly 56,000 clones, around 87% being singletons. Per germline, CDR1 SGHNT and CDR2 YYREEE (reference sequence). The V end lost 7 bases, the J end lost 4 bases, and 17 bases lay between the germline ends. This CDR3 has 14 residues. The chain combines TRBV5-4 with TRBJ2-5; D possibly corresponds to TRBD2 (7 bases). The sequence was obtained from a human donor in a cohort sampled during active COVID-19. Sequenced sample: peripheral blood. The CDR3, as DNA: TGTGCCAGCGGGGGGGCAGGGAGGCGAGAGACCCAGTACTTC. It yields the protein CASGGAGRRETQYF. Combining the CDR3 with reference TRBV5-4 and TRBJ2-5 gives the whole variable domain ETGVTQSPTHLIKTRGQQVTLRCSSQSGHNTVSWYQQALGQGPQFIFQYYREEENGRGNFPPRFSGLQFPNYSSELNVNALELDDSALYLCASGGAGRRETQYFGPGTRLLVL.